The next 14 T cell receptor beta chains were all read from a single sample in a study of CD8+CD57+ T cells in acquired aplastic anemia. By flow cytometry, patients selected for sequencing had shown an expansion of CD8+CD57+ cells. Genomic DNA constituted the template upon which TCR beta VDJ and CDR3 profiling was performed. TCRdb re-called the reads with MiXCR, one entry per CDR3 protein. The table includes some 200,000 distinct CDR3 sequences, 48% detected once. The sample comprised sorted CD4+, CD8+, or CD8+CD57+ T cells (not recorded which) from PBMCs. All receptors come from a human donor with aplastic anemia.

The J gene is TRBJ2-7, the V gene TRBV4-1; 13 nucleotides align to TRBD2. Germline assignment: CDR1 MGHRA and CDR2 YSYEKL. Losses at the gene ends were 3 bases for V and 7 bases for J; bases not matched to a gene: 3. The CDR3 is 14 amino acids. The CDR3 sequence is CASSHPGLAGEQYF. For the CDR3, the DNA is TGCGCCAGCAGCCATCCGGGACTAGCGGGGGAGCAGTACTTC.

This clonotype was seen more than once but under ten times. This chain joins TRBV29-1 and TRBJ2-5, with D possibly matching TRBD1 (6 bases). This CDR3 comprises 14 residues. Trimming shortened V by 6 bases and J by 2 bases, and 16 bases separated the two germline ends. CDR1 SQVTM and CDR2 ANQGSEA come from the germline V gene. CDR3 nucleotides: TGCAGCGTGATACCTGTAGGACAGCAAGAGACCCAGTACTTC. This translates into CSVIPVGQQETQYF.

The chain is built from TRBV19 and TRBJ1-6; the D gene is possibly TRBD1 (6 bases). This CDR3 has 13 amino acids. V lost 2 bases to trimming and J lost 8 bases, with 7 bases between them. Per the germline V gene, CDR1 is LNHDA and CDR2 is SQIVND (reference sequence). CDR3 sequence (DNA): TGTGCCAGTAGTATACGGACAGATTCACCCCTCCACTTT. This codes for CASSIRTDSPLHF.

This clonotype was counted a few times. A single base separates this from a much larger clone, so it may be a read error. Here the CDR3 reads CATSRGITNTEAFF. Here the CDR3 DNA reads TGTGCCACCTCACGGGGTATTACGAACACTGAAGCTTTCTTT. The chain is built from TRBV19 and TRBJ1-1, with D unresolved. Germline-derived CDR1 and CDR2 are LNHDA and SQIVND (reference sequence). V gave up 10 bases and J gave up 1 base, with 16 bases separating them. The CDR3 is 14 amino acids.

The chain recombines TRBV16 with TRBJ1-3; D unresolved. Germline-derived CDR1 and CDR2 are KGHSY and FQNENV. The V end was cut by 1 base, the J end by 3 bases, with 13 bases between. This CDR3 comprises 16 residues. Written as DNA, the CDR3 is TGTGCCAGCAGCCAATGGGCTCCTTTGGATGGAAACACCATATATTTT. This gives the protein CASSQWAPLDGNTIYF. The variable domain in full, with the rest retrieved from reference TRBV16 and TRBJ1-3, is GEEVAQTPKHLVRGEGQKAKLYCAPIKGHSYVFWYQQVLKNEFKFLISFQNENVFDETGMPKERFSAKCLPNSPCSLEIQATKLEDSAVYFCASSQWAPLDGNTIYFGEGSWLTVV.

The genes are TRBV15 and TRBJ2-7, with 7 bases that match TRBD2. V was pared by 6 bases and J by 1 base, with 9 bases of the junction left unmatched. This CDR3 is built from 15 residues. Germline lookup yields CDR1 LNHNV and CDR2 YYDKDF (reference sequence). This chain's CDR3 is CATSTAGVGSYEQYF. DNA of the CDR3: TGTGCCACCAGTACGGCGGGAGTTGGGTCCTACGAGCAGTACTTC.

The table lists this clonotype with many counts. The CDR3, as DNA: TGTGCCAGCACCGCGGGGGGGCCGGCAGATACGCAGTATTTT. This translates into CASTAGGPADTQYF. The gene calls are TRBV6-2 or TRBV6-3 and TRBJ2-3; 9 nucleotides align to TRBD2. The CDR3 totals 14 residues. Germline assignment: CDR1 MNHEY and CDR2 SVGEGT. The ends lost 7 bases at V and 4 bases at J; junction bases unmatched: 6.

Worth noting for this clonotype: One end of the junction varies from germline; a read error may be responsible. This chain joins TRBV10-3 and TRBJ1-1; D is unresolved. The CDR3 has 12 amino acids. Germline V gene sequence: CDR1 ENHRY, CDR2 SYGVKD. Here the CDR3 reads CPISPLGTEAFF. CDR3 bases: TGTCCCATCAGCCCCTTGGGGACTGAAGCTTTCTTT.

The chain joins TRBV20-1 to TRBJ2-7; 7 bases are a match to TRBD1. This CDR3 is 14 amino acids long. The V segment lost 4 bases and the J segment 2 bases; nucleotides outside the gene matches: 8. The V gene's germline CDR1 is DFQATT and CDR2 SNEGSKA (reference sequence). The CDR3 region has the DNA TGCAGTGCTACCCGGACAGGTTTCCCCTACGAGCAGTACTTC. Its translation: CSATRTGFPYEQYF.

The CDR3 nucleotides are TGTGCCAGCAGCTTCGGCCCCACTAGTCCGGTCTACAATGAGCAGTTCTTC. Translation: CASSFGPTSPVYNEQFF. This chain joins TRBV5-4 and TRBJ2-1; the D gene is possibly TRBD2 (5 bases). Germline loops: CDR1 SGHNT, CDR2 YYREEE (reference sequence). Trimming stripped 2 bases from V and 3 bases from J, with 18 bases between. The CDR3 sequence is 17 residues long. Variable domain in full (rest from reference TRBV5-4 and TRBJ2-1): ETGVTQSPTHLIKTRGQQVTLRCSSQSGHNTVSWYQQALGQGPQFIFQYYREEENGRGNFPPRFSGLQFPNYSSELNVNALELDDSALYLCASSFGPTSPVYNEQFFGPGTRLTVL.

The genes are TRBV18 and TRBJ2-5; TRBD2 aligns across 14 bases. Germline lookup yields CDR1 KGHSH and CDR2 LQKENI. The CDR3 consists of 17 residues. V lost 3 bases to trimming and J lost 2 bases; unmatched junction nucleotides: 5. CDR3 amino acids: CASSPGLAGGRQETQYF. The CDR3 nucleotides read TGTGCCAGCTCACCCGGACTAGCGGGGGGTCGACAAGAGACCCAGTACTTC.

This clonotype appeared many times. The CDR3 is CASSFVRGRNTEAFF. CDR3 nucleotide sequence: TGTGCCAGCAGCTTCGTTAGGGGGCGCAACACTGAAGCTTTCTTT. This chain connects TRBV7-9 to TRBJ1-1, with 7 bases that match TRBD1. Germline loops: CDR1 SEHNR, CDR2 FQNEAQ (reference sequence). CDR3 length: 15 residues. With 3 bases clipped from V and 2 bases from J, the junction kept 6 bases outside the gene matches.

This clonotype was recorded many times. The chain joins TRBV11-1 to TRBJ2-3; a possible D gene is TRBD1 (6 bases). Germline V gene sequence: CDR1 SGHAT, CDR2 FQDESV (reference sequence). The CDR3 is 15 residues long. V was trimmed by 1 base and J by 0 bases, leaving 8 bases between them. The CDR3: CASSLEGVSTDTQYF. Here the CDR3 DNA reads TGTGCCAGCAGCTTAGAGGGGGTGAGCACAGATACGCAGTATTTT.

CDR3 loop: CASKWRGGDGYTF. DNA for the CDR3: TGTGCCAGCAAGTGGAGGGGAGGAGATGGCTACACCTTC. The chain has TRBV27 and TRBJ1-2; perhaps TRBD1 as D (5 bases). The germline V gene encodes CDR1 MNHEY and CDR2 SMNVEV (reference sequence). V was clipped by 7 bases and J by 6 bases, with 15 bases between them. The CDR3 sequence is 13 residues long.